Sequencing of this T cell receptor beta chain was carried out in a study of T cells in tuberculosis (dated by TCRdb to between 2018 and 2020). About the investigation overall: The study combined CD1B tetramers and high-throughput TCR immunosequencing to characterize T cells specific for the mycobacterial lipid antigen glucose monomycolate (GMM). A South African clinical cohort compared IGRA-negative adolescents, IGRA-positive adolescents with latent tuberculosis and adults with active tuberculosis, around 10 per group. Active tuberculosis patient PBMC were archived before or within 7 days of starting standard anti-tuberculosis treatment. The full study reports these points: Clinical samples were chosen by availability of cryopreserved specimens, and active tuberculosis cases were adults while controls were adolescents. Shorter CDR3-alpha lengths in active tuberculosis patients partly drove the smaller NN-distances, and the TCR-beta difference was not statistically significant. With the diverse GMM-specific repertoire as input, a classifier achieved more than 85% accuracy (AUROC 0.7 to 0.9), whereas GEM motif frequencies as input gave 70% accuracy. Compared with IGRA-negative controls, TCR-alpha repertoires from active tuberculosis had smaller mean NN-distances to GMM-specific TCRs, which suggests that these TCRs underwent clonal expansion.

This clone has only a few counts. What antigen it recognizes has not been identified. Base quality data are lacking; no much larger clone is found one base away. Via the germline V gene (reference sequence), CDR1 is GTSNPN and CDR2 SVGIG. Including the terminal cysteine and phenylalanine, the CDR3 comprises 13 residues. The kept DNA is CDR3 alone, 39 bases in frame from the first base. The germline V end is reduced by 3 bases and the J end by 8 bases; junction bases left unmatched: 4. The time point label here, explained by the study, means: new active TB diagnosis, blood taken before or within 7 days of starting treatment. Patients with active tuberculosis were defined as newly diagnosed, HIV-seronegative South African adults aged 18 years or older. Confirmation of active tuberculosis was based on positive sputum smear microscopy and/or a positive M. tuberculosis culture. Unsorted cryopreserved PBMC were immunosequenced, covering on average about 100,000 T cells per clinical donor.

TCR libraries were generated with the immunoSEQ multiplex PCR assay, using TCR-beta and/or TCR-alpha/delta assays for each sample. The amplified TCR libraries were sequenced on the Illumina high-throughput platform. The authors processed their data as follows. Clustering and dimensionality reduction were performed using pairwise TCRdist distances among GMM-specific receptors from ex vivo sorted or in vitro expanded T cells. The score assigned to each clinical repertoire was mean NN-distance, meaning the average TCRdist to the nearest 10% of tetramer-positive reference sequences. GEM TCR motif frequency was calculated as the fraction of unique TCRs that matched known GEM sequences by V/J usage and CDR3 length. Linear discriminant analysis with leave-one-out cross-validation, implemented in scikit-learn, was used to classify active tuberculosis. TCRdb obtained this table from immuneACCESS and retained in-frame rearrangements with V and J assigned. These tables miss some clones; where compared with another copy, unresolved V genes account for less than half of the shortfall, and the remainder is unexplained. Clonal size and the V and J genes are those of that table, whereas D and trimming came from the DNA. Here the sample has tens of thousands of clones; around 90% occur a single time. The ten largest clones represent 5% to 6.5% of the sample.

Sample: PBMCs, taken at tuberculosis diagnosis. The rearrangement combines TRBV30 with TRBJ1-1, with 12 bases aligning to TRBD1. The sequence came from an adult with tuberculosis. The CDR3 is CAWRTGQGAEAFF. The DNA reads TGTGCCTGGAGGACGGGACAGGGGGCGGAAGCTTTCTTT.